Each of the 23 T cell receptor beta chains below was sequenced from the same sample in a study of blood T cells in healthy people across ages. Sample-barcoded 5' priming and a J-beta primer mix drove a second PCR of about 6 to 12 cycles. Via MiXCR, TCRdb re-called the 5' RACE reads, giving one row per CDR3 protein. The sample includes 1,100,000 or so distinct CDR3 sequences, around 45% seen only once; the top ten take approximately 17%. The material sequenced was blood. These receptors all stem from a woman aged 55-70 years in good health.

The rearrangement links TRBV27 to TRBJ2-7, with D hard to call. Germline CDR1 is MNHEY and CDR2 is SMNVEV (reference sequence). The V gene lost 11 bases and the J gene lost 1 base, with 15 bases spanning the gap. This CDR3 spans 13 amino acids. In DNA form, the CDR3 reads TGTGCCGCGTCTCCCTCGGGTTCCTACGAGCAGTACTTC. This sequence encodes CAASPSGSYEQYF.

This clonotype came up a few times. V gene TRBV20-1 combines with J gene TRBJ2-7, with a possible D match to TRBD2 (6 bases). The CDR3 length is 13 residues. Between the trimmed V and J ends, which lost 3 bases and 2 bases, there was a span of 11 bases. Looked up from germline, CDR1 is DFQATT and CDR2 is SNEGSKA (reference sequence). The CDR3 spells CSASMRGTYEQYF. The CDR3 nucleotides are TGCAGTGCTAGTATGCGGGGAACCTACGAGCAGTACTTC.

The chain is built from TRBV20-1 and TRBJ2-7; D gene ambiguous. The CDR3 length is 14 residues. V was trimmed by 0 bases and J by 5 bases, leaving 14 bases between them. The germline V gene encodes CDR1 DFQATT and CDR2 SNEGSKA (reference sequence). The CDR3 is CSARDQFLCHEQYF. The CDR3 DNA follows: TGCAGTGCTAGAGATCAGTTTCTGTGCCACGAGCAGTACTTC.

This clonotype appeared a few times. The V gene is TRBV15, the J gene TRBJ2-5; no clear D gene. V shed 4 bases and J shed 3 bases, with 9 bases lying between them. This CDR3 is built from 13 residues. Per the germline V gene, CDR1 is LNHNV and CDR2 is YYDKDF (reference sequence). The CDR3 coding sequence is TGTGCCACCAGCAAAGGAGTTGAAGAGACCCAGTACTTC. It is translated as CATSKGVEETQYF. Supplemented by reference TRBV15 and TRBJ2-5, the full variable domain reads DAMVIQNPRYQVTQFGKPVTLSCSQTLNHNVMYWYQQKSSQAPKLLFHYYDKDFNNEADTPDNFQSRRPNTSFCFLDIRSPGLGDTAMYLCATSKGVEETQYFGPGTRLLVL.

This clonotype is a singleton in its sample. The chain couples TRBV5-6 to TRBJ2-7; 9 bases line up with TRBD1. The CDR3 is 14 residues long. Germline values: CDR1 SGHDT, CDR2 YYEEEE. V lost 4 bases and J lost 4; bases outside the gene matches: 6. The CDR3 protein is CASSMGQGMYEQYF. The CDR3 DNA reads TGTGCCAGCAGCATGGGACAGGGTATGTACGAGCAGTACTTC.

A note on this clonotype: One junction end does not reproduce the germline sequence, and a read error may be involved. V is TRBV28 and J is TRBJ2-3; D is possibly TRBD1 (6 bases). Looked up from germline, CDR1 is MDHEN and CDR2 is SYDVKM. The CDR3 sequence is 15 residues long. CDR3 in DNA: TGTGCCAGCGGATCAACCAGGGTTTGGACAGATACGCGGTATTTT. Residues: CASGSTRVWTDTRYF.

This clonotype has only a few counts. V usage is TRBV7-2 and J usage is TRBJ2-1; TRBD2 agrees at 8 bases. The CDR3 has 17 residues. Germline values: CDR1 SGHTA, CDR2 FQGNSA. With 5 bases clipped from V and 6 bases from J, the junction kept 15 bases outside the gene matches. This CDR3 is CASSPARGGTRGNEQFF. In nucleotides, the CDR3 is TGTGCCAGCAGCCCCGCCAGGGGTGGGACTAGGGGCAATGAGCAGTTCTTC.

This clonotype came up a few times. CDR3 nucleotide sequence: TGTGCCTTTAGAAGTGAAGGCCGGGGGTCAGAGACCCAGTACTTC. The encoded protein is CAFRSEGRGSETQYF. This sequence joins TRBV30 and TRBJ2-5; D perhaps matches TRBD2 (6 bases). The length of the CDR3 is 15 residues. V was trimmed by 7 bases and J by 4 bases, leaving 22 bases between them. The germline gives CDR1 GTSNPN, CDR2 SVGIG (reference sequence).

This clonotype was seen a handful of times. V is TRBV25-1 and J is TRBJ1-2, with D tentatively TRBD1 (5 bases). Germline CDR1 is MGHDK and CDR2 is SYGVNS. This CDR3 has 15 amino acids. With 2 bases removed from V and 0 bases from J, the gap between germline ends came to 10 bases. Written as DNA, the CDR3 is TGTGCCAGCAGTGAAGCAGGGAAGGCTAACTATGGCTACACCTTC. It yields the protein CASSEAGKANYGYTF.

V gene TRBV7-2 combines with J gene TRBJ2-1; TRBD2 matches at 11 bases. CDR3 length: 18 residues. V lost 5 bases, J lost 1 base, and 10 bases stayed unmatched. Germline V lookup: CDR1 SGHTA, CDR2 FQGNSA. The CDR3 here is CASSPKTSGSFSYNEQFF. The CDR3 coding sequence is TGTGCCAGCAGCCCTAAAACTAGCGGGAGCTTTTCCTACAATGAGCAGTTCTTC.

The sample holds a few counts of this clonotype. The chain has TRBV7-8 and TRBJ2-1; the match to TRBD2 covers 8 bases. J was trimmed by 8 bases and V by 1 base; bases with no gene match: 7. There are 15 residues in the CDR3. The germline V gene encodes CDR1 SGHVS and CDR2 FQNEAQ. The CDR3 region is CASSLVGRTSHEQFF. CDR3 bases: TGTGCCAGCAGCTTAGTGGGGCGGACTAGCCATGAGCAGTTCTTC.

The chain combines TRBV10-3 with TRBJ1-2, with 7 bases identical to TRBD1. Unmatched junction bases numbered 6, after V lost 4 bases and J lost 4 bases. This CDR3 has 14 amino acids. In germline, CDR1 is ENHRY, CDR2 SYGVKD. The chain's CDR3 is CAISASGTAYGYTF. The CDR3 region has the DNA TGTGCCATCAGTGCCTCCGGGACAGCCTATGGCTACACCTTC.

The CDR3 reads CASTLGLETQYF. As DNA, the CDR3 is TGTGCCAGCACCCTCGGGTTAGAGACCCAGTACTTC. The chain combines TRBV7-9 with TRBJ2-5; D ambiguous. Trimming took off 7 bases at V and 4 bases at J, with 10 bases between the two ends. Germline loops: CDR1 SEHNR, CDR2 FQNEAQ (reference sequence). This CDR3 is built from 12 residues.

This clonotype was recorded a few times. V gene TRBV20-1 combines with J gene TRBJ2-3; D not certain. The CDR3 sequence is 12 residues long. Germline CDR1 is DFQATT and CDR2 is SNEGSKA (reference sequence). The V end lost 2 bases, the J end lost 4 bases, and 7 bases lay between the germline ends. CDR3 amino acids: CSARSLADTQYF. The CDR3 DNA follows: TGCAGTGCTAGAAGCTTGGCAGATACGCAGTATTTT.

This clonotype was seen only a few times. The V and J genes are TRBV4-1 and TRBJ2-7; a possible D gene is TRBD1 (6 bases). The V end was cut by 1 base, the J end by 2 bases, with 12 bases between. Per the germline V gene, CDR1 is MGHRA and CDR2 is YSYEKL. The CDR3 contains 15 residues. Written as DNA, the CDR3 is TGCGCCAGCAGCCAAGCCCTGGGGGCCCCCTACGAGCAGTACTTC. Residues: CASSQALGAPYEQYF.

The chain links TRBV5-8 to TRBJ2-1; no definite D call. With 2 bases removed from V and 2 bases from J, the gap between germline ends came to 11 bases. CDR3 size: 15 residues. The germline gives CDR1 SGHTS, CDR2 YDEGEE. CDR3 nucleotide sequence: TGTGCCAGCAGCTTTGGCAGTGGGACCTACAATGAGCAGTTCTTC. This gives the protein CASSFGSGTYNEQFF.

The chain combines TRBV20-1 with TRBJ2-7; maybe TRBD2 (5 bases). Trimming shortened V by 4 bases and J by 2 bases, and 9 bases separated the two germline ends. The CDR3 contains 12 residues. Germline V gene data show CDR1 as DFQATT and CDR2 as SNEGSKA (reference sequence). Here the CDR3 DNA reads TGCAGTGCTAACCGGGATGCCTACGAGCAGTACTTC. Amino acids: CSANRDAYEQYF.

This clonotype was counted a few times. The chain has TRBV18 and TRBJ2-1; D might be TRBD2 (6 bases). Per germline, CDR1 KGHSH and CDR2 LQKENI. The CDR3 extends over 14 amino acids. The V gene lost 6 bases and the J gene lost 3 bases, with 12 bases spanning the gap. The CDR3 protein is CASSGRDFYNEQFF. CDR3 sequence (DNA): TGTGCCAGCTCCGGGCGGGACTTCTACAATGAGCAGTTCTTC.

This clonotype has only a few counts. The V and J genes are TRBV5-1 and TRBJ2-3; 11 positions agree with TRBD1. J was trimmed by 4 bases and V by 4 bases; bases with no gene match: 5. Germline V lookup: CDR1 SGHRS, CDR2 YFSETQ. CDR3 length equals 15 residues. CDR3 bases: TGCGCCAGCAGCGTGGGACAGGGGGGATCAGATACGCAGTATTTT. Protein: CASSVGQGGSDTQYF.

This clonotype turned up a few times. The chain couples TRBV7-2 to TRBJ2-7; D remains ambiguous. This CDR3 region has 16 residues. Germline CDR1 and CDR2: SGHTA and FQGNSA. V was pared by 0 bases and J by 2 bases, with 14 bases between. CDR3 nucleotide sequence: TGTGCCAGCAGCTTAGCGGCGTCAGCCTCCCCCTACGAGCAGTACTTC. It is translated as CASSLAASASPYEQYF.

The chain joins TRBV6-5 to TRBJ2-7; D possibly uses TRBD1 or TRBD2 (5 bases each). Germline CDR1 is MNHEY and CDR2 is SVGAGI. V lost 0 bases, J lost 1 base, and 10 bases lay in between. The CDR3 runs 15 residues. CDR3 region: CASSYSRDPSYEQYF. In DNA form, the CDR3 reads TGTGCCAGCAGTTACTCTAGGGACCCTTCCTACGAGCAGTACTTC.

The chain carries TRBV7-9 and TRBJ2-1; D ambiguous. This CDR3 spans 13 amino acids. V shed 1 base and J shed 7 bases, with 8 bases lying between them. Germline values: CDR1 SEHNR, CDR2 FQNEAQ (reference sequence). This CDR3 is CASSLELPNEQFF. The CDR3 region has the DNA TGTGCCAGCAGCTTAGAACTCCCTAATGAGCAGTTCTTC. Together with reference TRBV7-9 and TRBJ2-1, the CDR3 gives the full variable domain: DTGVSQNPRHKITKRGQNVTFRCDPISEHNRLYWYRQTLGQGPEFLTYFQNEAQLEKSRLLSDRFSAERPKGSFSTLEIQRTEQGDSAMYLCASSLELPNEQFFGPGTRLTVL.

This rearrangement joins TRBV28 to TRBJ2-7; D ambiguous. The CDR3 is 16 amino acids. From germline, CDR1 is MDHEN and CDR2 SYDVKM. Trimming removed 2 bases at V and 1 base at J, with 15 bases between. DNA for the CDR3: TGTGCCAGCAGTTTACGAAAAGGGCAGCCGTCCTACGAGCAGTACTTC. The encoded protein is CASSLRKGQPSYEQYF.